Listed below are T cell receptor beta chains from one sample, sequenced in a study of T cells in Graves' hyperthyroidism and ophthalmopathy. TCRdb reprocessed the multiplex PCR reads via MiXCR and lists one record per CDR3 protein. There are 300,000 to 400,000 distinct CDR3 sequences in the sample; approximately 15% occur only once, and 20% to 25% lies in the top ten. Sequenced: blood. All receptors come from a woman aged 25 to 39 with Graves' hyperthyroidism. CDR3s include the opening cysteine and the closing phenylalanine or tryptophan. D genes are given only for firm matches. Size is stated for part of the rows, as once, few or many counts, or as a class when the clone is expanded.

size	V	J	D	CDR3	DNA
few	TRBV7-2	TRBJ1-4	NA	CASSPGPVEKLFF	TGTGCCAGCAGCCCCGGGCCAGTGGAAAAACTGTTTTTT
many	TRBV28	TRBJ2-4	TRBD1	CASIKQGTLAKNIQYF	TGTGCCAGCATTAAACAGGGGACACTAGCCAAAAACATTCAGTACTTC
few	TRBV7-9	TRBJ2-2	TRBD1	CASSLATGAGELFF	TGTGCCAGCAGCTTAGCTACAGGGGCCGGGGAGCTGTTTTTT
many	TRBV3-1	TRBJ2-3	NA	CASSHSLFPFSTDTQYF	TGTGCCAGCAGCCATAGCCTTTTTCCTTTTAGCACAGATACGCAGTATTTT
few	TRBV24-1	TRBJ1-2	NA	CAASELGRDYGYTF	TGTGCCGCCAGTGAGCTGGGACGTGACTATGGCTACACCTTC
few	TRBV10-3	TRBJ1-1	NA	CAISREVDTEAFF	TGTGCCATCAGCAGGGAAGTAGACACTGAAGCTTTCTTT
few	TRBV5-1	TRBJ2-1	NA	CASSLVAGIHLNNEQFF	TGCGCCAGCAGCTTGGTTGCAGGCATCCATCTAAACAATGAGCAGTTCTTC
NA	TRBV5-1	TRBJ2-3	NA	CASSLVGSGNTDTQYF	TGCGCCAGCAGCTTGGTTGGTAGCGGAAACACAGATACGCAGTATTTT
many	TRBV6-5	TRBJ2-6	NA	CASSYSSGSGANVLTF	TGTGCCAGCAGTTACTCGAGTGGGTCTGGGGCCAACGTCCTGACTTTC
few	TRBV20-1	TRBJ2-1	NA	CSASFQDRSYNEQFF	TGCAGTGCTAGTTTCCAGGATCGCTCCTACAATGAGCAGTTCTTC
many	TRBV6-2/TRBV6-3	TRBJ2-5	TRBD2	CASSPKPRSGRYEETQYF	TGTGCCAGCAGTCCCAAACCTCGTAGCGGGAGGTACGAAGAGACCCAGTACTTC
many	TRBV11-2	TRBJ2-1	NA	CASSLDQGSSYNEQFF	TGTGCCAGCAGCTTAGATCAGGGAAGCTCCTACAATGAGCAGTTCTTC
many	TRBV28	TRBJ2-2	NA	CASSSLTGELFF	TGTGCCAGCAGTTCTCTCACCGGGGAGCTGTTTTTT
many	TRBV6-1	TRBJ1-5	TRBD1	CASKGQNQPQHF	TGTGCCAGCAAGGGACAGAATCAGCCCCAGCATTTT
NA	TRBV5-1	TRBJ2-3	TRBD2	CASSLEGLAGYQDTQYF	TGCGCCAGCAGCTTGGAGGGACTAGCGGGATACCAAGATACGCAGTATTTT
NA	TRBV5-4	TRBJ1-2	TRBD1	CASSGQGSRLGDSGYTF	TGTGCCAGCAGCGGACAGGGAAGCCGATTGGGGGATTCTGGCTACACCTTC
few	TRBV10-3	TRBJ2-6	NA	CAISGYSGANVLTF	TGTGCCATCAGTGGGTACTCTGGGGCCAACGTCCTGACTTTC
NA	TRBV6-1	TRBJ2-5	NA	CASIRVPQETQYF	TGTGCCAGCATACGCGTCCCACAAGAGACCCAGTACTTC
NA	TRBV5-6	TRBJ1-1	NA	CASSWQKNTEAFF	TGTGCCAGCAGCTGGCAGAAGAACACTGAAGCTTTCTTT
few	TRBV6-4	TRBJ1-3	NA	CASSDYGEPPGNTIYF	TGTGCCAGCAGTGACTACGGCGAACCACCTGGAAACACCATATATTTT
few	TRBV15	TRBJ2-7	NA	CATSRDRGRAGLYEQYF	TGTGCCACCAGCAGAGATCGGGGTAGAGCGGGTTTGTACGAGCAGTACTTC
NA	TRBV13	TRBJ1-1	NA	CASSLGTLKGTEAFF	TGTGCCAGCAGCTTAGGGACCCTTAAGGGCACTGAAGCTTTCTTT
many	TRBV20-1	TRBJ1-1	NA	CSALGTRTEAFF	TGCAGTGCGCTCGGGACCCGCACTGAAGCTTTCTTT
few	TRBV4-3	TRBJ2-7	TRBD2	CASSQVPGTSAYEQYF	TGCGCCAGCAGCCAAGTCCCGGGGACTAGCGCCTACGAGCAGTACTTC
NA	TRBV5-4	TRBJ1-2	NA	CASSSFSGSYGYTF	TGTGCCAGCAGCTCGTTCTCAGGTTCCTACGGCTACACCTTC
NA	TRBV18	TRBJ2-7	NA	CASSPTVSYEQYF	TGTGCCAGCTCACCAACGGTATCCTACGAGCAGTACTTC
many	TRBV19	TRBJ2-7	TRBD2	CASSTAGTSGRVRSYEQYF	TGTGCCAGTAGTACAGCTGGGACTAGCGGGAGGGTTAGAAGCTACGAGCAGTACTTC
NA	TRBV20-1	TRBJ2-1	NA	CSASPQGEQFF	TGCAGTGCTAGTCCCCAAGGCGAGCAGTTCTTC
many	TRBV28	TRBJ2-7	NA	CASSFQEQYF	TGTGCCAGCAGTTTCCAGGAGCAGTACTTC
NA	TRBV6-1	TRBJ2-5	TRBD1	CASSDDRVRETQYF	TGTGCCAGCAGTGACGACAGGGTCCGTGAGACCCAGTACTTC
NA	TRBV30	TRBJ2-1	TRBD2	CAWSPPGLAHNEQFF	TGTGCCTGGAGTCCCCCGGGACTAGCCCACAATGAGCAGTTCTTC
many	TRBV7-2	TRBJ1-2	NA	CASSLPLANYGYTF	TGTGCCAGCAGCTTGCCACTAGCTAACTATGGCTACACCTTC
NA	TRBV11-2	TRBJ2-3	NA	CASTHGEGFTDTQYF	TGTGCCAGCACTCACGGGGAAGGTTTCACAGATACGCAGTATTTT
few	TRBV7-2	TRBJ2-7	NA	CASSLAHVGPGFYEQYF	TGTGCCAGCAGCTTAGCGCACGTAGGCCCTGGTTTTTACGAGCAGTACTTC
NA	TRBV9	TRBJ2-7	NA	CASSVGFSGPYEQYF	TGTGCCAGCAGCGTAGGGTTTTCCGGGCCCTACGAGCAGTACTTC
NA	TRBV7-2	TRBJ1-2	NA	CASSLGGAENYGYTF	TGTGCCAGCAGCTTAGGCGGGGCCGAAAACTATGGCTACACCTTC
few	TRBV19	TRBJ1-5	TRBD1	CASRLQGASNQPQHF	TGTGCCAGTAGGCTACAGGGGGCGAGCAATCAGCCCCAGCATTTT
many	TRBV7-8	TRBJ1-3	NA	CASSPGTTSGNTIYF	TGTGCCAGCAGCCCCGGGACAACCTCTGGAAACACCATATATTTT
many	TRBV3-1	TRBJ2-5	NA	CASSPRGAEETQYF	TGTGCCAGCAGCCCCCGAGGTGCGGAAGAGACCCAGTACTTC
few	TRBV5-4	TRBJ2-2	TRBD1	CASSPGTGRAGELFF	TGTGCCAGCAGCCCCGGGACAGGGCGTGCCGGGGAGCTGTTTTTT
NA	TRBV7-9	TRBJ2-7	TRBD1	CASSSQGQGTLSYEQYF	TGTGCCAGCAGCTCTCAGGGACAGGGGACCCTCTCCTACGAGCAGTACTTC
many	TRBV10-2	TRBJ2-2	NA	CASSETGTGELFF	TGCGCCAGCAGTGAAACAGGCACCGGGGAGCTGTTTTTT
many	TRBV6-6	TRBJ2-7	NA	CASSYSRLNLYEQYF	TGTGCCAGCAGTTACTCGAGACTAAATCTCTACGAGCAGTACTTC
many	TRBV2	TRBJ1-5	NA	CASSESPVNQPQHF	TGTGCCAGCAGTGAATCACCGGTAAATCAGCCCCAGCATTTT
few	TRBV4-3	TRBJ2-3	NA	CASSQGHAGDTQYF	TGCGCCAGCAGCCAAGGACACGCGGGGGATACGCAGTATTTT
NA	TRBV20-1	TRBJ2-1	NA	CSALPHSNYNEQFF	TGCAGTGCGCTGCCCCACTCGAACTACAATGAGCAGTTCTTC
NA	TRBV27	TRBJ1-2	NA	CASSPMGARGYTF	TGTGCCAGCAGTCCCATGGGGGCGCGAGGCTACACCTTC
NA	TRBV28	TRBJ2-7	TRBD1	CASDTGTGIYEQYF	TGTGCCAGTGATACCGGGACAGGGATCTACGAGCAGTACTTC
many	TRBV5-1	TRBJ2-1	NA	CASSLLIEDEQFF	TGCGCCAGCAGCTTGTTAATAGAAGATGAGCAGTTCTTC
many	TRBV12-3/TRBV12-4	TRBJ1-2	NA	CASRLTGAYGYTF	TGTGCCAGCAGGTTGACAGGAGCCTATGGCTACACCTTC
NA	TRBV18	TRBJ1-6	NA	CASSLLAGQGSDNSPLHF	TGTGCCAGCTCACTCCTTGCGGGCCAGGGTTCCGATAATTCACCCCTCCACTTT
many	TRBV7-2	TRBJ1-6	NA	CASSTGQYSNSPLHF	TGTGCCAGCAGTACGGGACAATACAGTAATTCACCCCTCCACTTT
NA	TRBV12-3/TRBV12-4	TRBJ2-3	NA	CASSSLGAEDTQYF	TGTGCCAGCAGCTCCCTCGGGGCCGAAGATACGCAGTATTTT
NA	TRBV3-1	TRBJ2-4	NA	CASSPRRADKNIQYF	TGTGCCAGCTCACCCCGGAGGGCTGACAAAAACATTCAGTACTTC
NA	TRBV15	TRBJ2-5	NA	CATSRAGRTEETQYF	TGTGCCACCAGCAGAGCGGGGCGCACGGAAGAGACCCAGTACTTC